One sample yielded the 26 T cell receptor beta chains listed below, sequenced in a study of Ad26.COV2.S vaccination and SARS-CoV-2 variants. Sequencing was performed with immunoSEQ multiplex PCR; in TCRdb, only in-frame clones are kept and a portion is missing. The sample yields fewer than 500,000 clones, less than 95% seen once. Indicated treatment: approximately 18 received Ad26.COV2.S at low or high dose, single or two shots; a few received placebo; per-sample allocation not given. Sampling occurred on day 63 after the first vaccine or placebo injection. The sequencing here drew on peripheral blood, taken in a trial of Ad26.COV2.S vaccine versus placebo. The receptors originated from a person between 18 and 65 years old who received the Ad26.COV2.S COVID-19 vaccine or a placebo.

The V gene is TRBV28, the J gene TRBJ2-5; 8 bases are shared with TRBD1. This CDR3 has 17 amino acids. The V gene's germline CDR1 is MDHEN and CDR2 SYDVKM. J gave up 0 bases and V 1 base, and 7 bases lay outside the gene matches. The chain's CDR3 is CASSLYYLDRDQETQYF. CDR3 DNA: TGTGCCAGCAGTTTATATTACTTGGACAGGGACCAAGAGACCCAGTACTTC. The entire variable domain, with the rest obtained from reference TRBV28 and TRBJ2-5, is as follows: DVKVTQSSRYLVKRTGEKVFLECVQDMDHENMFWYRQDPGLGLRLIYFSYDVKMKEKGDIPEGYSVSREKKERFSLILESASTNQTSMYLCASSLYYLDRDQETQYFGPGTRLLVL.

V usage is TRBV28 and J usage is TRBJ1-4; D uncertain. V was trimmed by 7 bases and J by 5 bases, leaving 11 bases between them. The CDR3 extends over 13 amino acids. The germline CDR1 and CDR2 sequences are MDHEN and SYDVKM. This CDR3 reads CASIDGGNEKLFF. CDR3 sequence (DNA): TGTGCCAGCATCGACGGCGGGAATGAAAAACTGTTTTTT.

This chain joins TRBV28 and TRBJ2-2; 13 bases agree with TRBD2. CDR1 MDHEN and CDR2 SYDVKM come from the germline V gene. The CDR3 contains 19 residues. The V gene end was trimmed by 3 bases and the J gene end by 0 bases; junction bases not matched to a gene: 7. This CDR3 is CASSFGLAGDLANTGELFF. The CDR3 DNA reads TGTGCCAGCAGTTTTGGACTAGCGGGAGACCTCGCGAACACCGGGGAGCTGTTTTTT.

The chain carries TRBV11-2 and TRBJ1-2, with 8 bases fitting TRBD1. Germline V gene lookup returns CDR1 SGHAT and CDR2 FQNNGV. Unmatched junction bases numbered 6, after V lost 5 bases and J lost 1 base. CDR3 length: 15 amino acids. CDR3 residues: CASSNTGGVNYGYTF. Written as DNA, the CDR3 is TGTGCCAGCAGCAATACAGGGGGAGTTAACTATGGCTACACCTTC.

In the case of this clone: This same CDR3 is encoded by further DNA sequences in the sample. The V call is TRBV9, the J call TRBJ2-2; no definite D call. V gave up 0 bases and J gave up 6 bases, with 6 bases separating them. The CDR3 extends over 13 amino acids. Germline lookup yields CDR1 SGDLS and CDR2 YYNGEE. Here the CDR3 reads CASSVGGAGELFF. Written as DNA, the CDR3 is TGTGCCAGCAGCGTAGGAGGAGCCGGGGAGCTGTTTTTT.

The rearrangement joins TRBV28 to TRBJ2-7; tentatively, D is TRBD2 (6 bases). Germline lookup yields CDR1 MDHEN and CDR2 SYDVKM. V was trimmed by 7 bases and J by 1 base, leaving 17 bases between them. The CDR3 is made up of 15 amino acids. In DNA form, the CDR3 reads TGTGCCAGCAAATATAGGGCTAGCGAGTCCTACGAGCAGTACTTC. Protein product: CASKYRASESYEQYF.

The sample holds one count of this clone. The genes are TRBV11-2 and TRBJ2-1, with TRBD2 matching over 7 bases. The CDR3 is made up of 18 amino acids. Trimming removed 1 base from V and 4 bases from J; junction bases left unmatched: 13. From germline, CDR1 is SGHAT and CDR2 FQNNGV. Here the CDR3 reads CASSLGVSGPVTYNEQFF. CDR3 nucleotide sequence: TGTGCCAGCAGCTTAGGGGTTAGCGGGCCGGTTACGTACAATGAGCAGTTCTTC.

The V and J genes are TRBV7-9 and TRBJ2-7; no clear D. The CDR3 contains 15 residues. With 1 base removed from V and 2 bases from J, the gap between germline ends came to 12 bases. Per the germline V gene, CDR1 is SEHNR and CDR2 is FQNEAQ (reference sequence). DNA of the CDR3: TGTGCCAGCAGCTTAGATGAGTGGAGTACCTACGAGCAGTACTTC. Its protein is CASSLDEWSTYEQYF. The complete variable domain, with remaining parts taken from reference TRBV7-9 and TRBJ2-7, reads DTGVSQNPRHKITKRGQNVTFRCDPISEHNRLYWYRQTLGQGPEFLTYFQNEAQLEKSRLLSDRFSAERPKGSFSTLEIQRTEQGDSAMYLCASSLDEWSTYEQYFGPGTRLTVT.

The chain combines TRBV9 with TRBJ2-5; 8 bases agree with TRBD1. CDR1 and CDR2 (germline): SGDLS, YYNGEE. This CDR3 is built from 15 residues. The trim removed 0 bases at V and 5 bases at J, leaving 6 bases unmatched. The CDR3 bases are TGTGCCAGCAGCGTAGGAGCCAGGGGGCAGGAGACCCAGTACTTC. It encodes CASSVGARGQETQYF.

This clone appeared once. This rearrangement joins TRBV5-5 to TRBJ2-7; D is perhaps TRBD1 (6 bases). The CDR3 is 15 amino acids. In germline, CDR1 is SGHKS, CDR2 YYEKEE (reference sequence). Trimming removed 1 base from V and 1 base from J, with 12 bases in between. This CDR3 is CASSLTGFASYEQYF. CDR3 coding DNA: TGTGCCAGCAGCTTGACAGGGTTCGCTTCCTACGAGCAGTACTTC.

This CDR3 reads CASSRGTPNEKLFF. The CDR3 DNA follows: TGTGCCAGTAGTAGGGGGACCCCGAATGAAAAACTGTTTTTT. This chain joins TRBV19 and TRBJ1-4, with D maybe TRBD1 (5 bases). V dropped 4 bases and J dropped 5 bases, with 11 bases sitting between them. Germline lookup yields CDR1 LNHDA and CDR2 SQIVND (reference sequence). The CDR3 runs to 14 residues.

J is TRBJ2-3 and V is TRBV7-6; D gene unclear. Germline V gene lookup returns CDR1 SGHVS and CDR2 FNYEAQ. V dropped 1 base and J dropped 6 bases, with 17 bases sitting between them. The CDR3 is 16 residues long. The DNA for the CDR3 is TGTGCCAGCAGCTTAGTTTGCCCTGAACCTCGGGATACGCAGTATTTT. Translated, it gives CASSLVCPEPRDTQYF.

This chain links TRBV15 with TRBJ2-3; the match to TRBD1 covers 8 bases. The CDR3 runs to 15 residues. After removal of 2 bases from V and 5 bases from J, the junction contained 6 bases not matched to a gene. Germline CDR1 is LNHNV and CDR2 is YYDKDF (reference sequence). In DNA form, the CDR3 reads TGTGCCACCAGCAGACAGGGGGCCCGAGGAGATACGCAGTATTTT. The encoded protein is CATSRQGARGDTQYF.

This clone was detected once. The chain carries TRBV29-1 and TRBJ2-2; D remains unclear. Trimming stripped 4 bases from V and 5 bases from J, with 11 bases between. CDR3 size: 13 residues. Germline-derived CDR1 and CDR2 are SQVTM and ANQGSEA. In DNA, the CDR3 is TGCAGCGTTGTCGCTGAACTTACCGGGGAGCTGTTTTTT. Its protein product is CSVVAELTGELFF.

The gene calls are TRBV19 and TRBJ1-5; D not resolved. CDR1 LNHDA and CDR2 SQIVND come from the germline V gene (reference sequence). Trimming cost V 5 bases and J 1 base, with 15 bases left between them. The CDR3 totals 16 residues. The CDR3 reads CASSHRSGLSNQPQHF. In DNA form, the CDR3 reads TGTGCCAGTAGTCATAGGTCTGGGTTAAGCAATCAGCCCCAGCATTTT.

The genes are TRBV2 and TRBJ2-1; 9 positions match TRBD2. The CDR3 is made up of 16 amino acids. Trimming removed 5 bases from V and 8 bases from J; junction bases left unmatched: 13. Germline CDR1 SNHLY, CDR2 FYNNEI. CDR3 bases: TGTGCCAGCAGTCAGCCGGGACTAGCAGGTTTCTATGAGCAGTTCTTC. It codes for CASSQPGLAGFYEQFF.

In the case of this clone: Distinct nucleotide sequences in the sample also encode this CDR3. The J gene is TRBJ2-7, the V gene TRBV20-1, with D possibly being TRBD2 (6 bases). This CDR3 spans 11 amino acids. Germline V gene data show CDR1 as DFQATT and CDR2 as SNEGSKA (reference sequence). Trimming removed 3 bases at V and 4 bases at J, with 7 bases between. CDR3 in DNA: TGCAGTGCTAGCGGGAGTTACGAGCAGTACTTC. Residues: CSASGSYEQYF.

This clone was counted only a few times. V gene TRBV13 combines with J gene TRBJ2-7, with 12 positions matching TRBD2. The CDR3 covers 16 residues. Per the germline V gene, CDR1 is PRHDT and CDR2 is FYEKMQ (reference sequence). Trimming at V came to 5 bases and at J to 0 bases, leaving 5 bases not matched to a gene. DNA for the CDR3: TGTGCCAGCAGCCTACTAGCGGGAGGTCTCTCCTACGAGCAGTACTTC. It encodes CASSLLAGGLSYEQYF.

The J gene is TRBJ2-1, the V gene TRBV19; the D is unclear. The length of the CDR3 is 15 residues. In germline, CDR1 is LNHDA, CDR2 SQIVND (reference sequence). V shed 0 bases and J shed 6 bases, with 12 bases lying between them. CDR3 loop: CASSIEGRTVNEQFF. In DNA, the CDR3 is TGTGCCAGTAGTATAGAGGGTAGAACAGTCAATGAGCAGTTCTTC.

This rearrangement joins TRBV10-3 to TRBJ2-7, with 10 nucleotides matching TRBD1. After removal of 6 bases from V and 3 bases from J, the junction contained 5 bases not matched to a gene. Germline V gives CDR1 ENHRY, CDR2 SYGVKD. The CDR3 totals 14 residues. The CDR3, as DNA: TGTGCCATCAGGGGTGGGACAGGGGACTACGAGCAGTACTTC. Encoded protein: CAIRGGTGDYEQYF.

This clone appeared once. The chain combines TRBV7-6 with TRBJ2-5; D not certain. Germline CDR1 is SGHVS and CDR2 is FNYEAQ. The CDR3 is 15 residues long. V gave up 1 base and J gave up 4 bases, with 13 bases separating them. Here the CDR3 DNA reads TGTGCCAGCAGCTTAGGCCCGCCCCCCGGAGAGACCCAGTACTTC. Residues: CASSLGPPPGETQYF.

This clone has a handful of counts. An end of the junction does not agree with germline; a read error may underlie this. CDR3 region: CSARALSHSTF. The CDR3 DNA sequence: TGCAGTGCTAGAGCGCTGTCTCACAGCACCTTT. V and J are TRBV20-1 and TRBJ1-1, with D hard to call. Germline values: CDR1 DFQATT, CDR2 SNEGSKA (reference sequence). The CDR3 spans 11 residues.

The chain couples TRBV4-2 to TRBJ2-7; D unclear. Trimming removed 2 bases at V and 2 bases at J, with 13 bases between. CDR1 is LGHNA and CDR2 is YNFKEQ in the germline V gene. The CDR3 loop spans 15 amino acids. In nucleotides, the CDR3 is TGTGCCAGCAGCCAATACTTCGCAGAGACCTACGAGCAGTACTTC. Translating gives CASSQYFAETYEQYF.

With respect to this clone: This CDR3 is also generated by other DNA sequences in the sample. This chain uses TRBV19 with TRBJ2-7; 8 positions agree with TRBD1. V shed 1 base and J 2 bases; nucleotides not matched to a gene: 1. This CDR3 region has 14 residues. CDR1 and CDR2 (germline): LNHDA, SQIVND (reference sequence). CDR3 coding DNA: TGTGCCAGTAGTATAGGGACAGGGACCTACGAGCAGTACTTC. Amino acids: CASSIGTGTYEQYF.

This chain links TRBV29-1 with TRBJ2-7; the D gene could be TRBD1 or TRBD2 (5 bases each). The CDR3 spans 13 residues. Germline values: CDR1 SQVTM, CDR2 ANQGSEA. Deletions cut 7 bases from V and 2 bases from J, with 15 bases between. The CDR3 bases are TGCAGCGAAGAGGGCAGGGTTCCCTACGAGCAGTACTTC. Translation gives CSEEGRVPYEQYF.

This chain connects TRBV19 to TRBJ2-4; D unclear. V lost 3 bases, J lost 1 base, and 7 bases lay in between. CDR3 length: 14 amino acids. The germline CDR1 and CDR2 sequences are LNHDA and SQIVND (reference sequence). DNA for the CDR3: TGTGCCAGTAGTATCACAGCTGCCAAAAACATTCAGTACTTC. The encoded protein is CASSITAAKNIQYF.